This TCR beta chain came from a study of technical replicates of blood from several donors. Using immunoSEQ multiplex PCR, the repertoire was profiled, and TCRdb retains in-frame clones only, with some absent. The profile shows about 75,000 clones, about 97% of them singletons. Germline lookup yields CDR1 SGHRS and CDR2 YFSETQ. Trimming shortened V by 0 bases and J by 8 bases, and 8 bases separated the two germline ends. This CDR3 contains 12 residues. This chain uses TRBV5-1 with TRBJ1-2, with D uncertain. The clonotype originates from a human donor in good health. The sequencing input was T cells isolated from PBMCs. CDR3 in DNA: TGCGCCAGCAGCTTGGGGTCGGGGGGCTACACCTTC. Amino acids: CASSLGSGGYTF.